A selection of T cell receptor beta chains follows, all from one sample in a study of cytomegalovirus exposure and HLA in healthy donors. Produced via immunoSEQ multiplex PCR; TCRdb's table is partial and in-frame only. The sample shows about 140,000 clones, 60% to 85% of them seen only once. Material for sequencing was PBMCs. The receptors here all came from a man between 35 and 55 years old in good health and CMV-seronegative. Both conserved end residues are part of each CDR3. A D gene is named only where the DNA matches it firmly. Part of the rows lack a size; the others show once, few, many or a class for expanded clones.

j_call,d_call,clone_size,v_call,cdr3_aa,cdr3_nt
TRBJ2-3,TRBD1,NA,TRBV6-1,CASSGTDVTDTQYF,TGTGCCAGCAGCGGGACAGACGTCACAGATACGCAGTATTTT
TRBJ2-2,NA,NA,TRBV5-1,CASSLAKDRPTAGELFF,TGCGCCAGCAGCTTGGCGAAGGACAGACCTACGGCCGGGGAGCTGTTTTTT
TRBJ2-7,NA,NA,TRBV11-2,CASSLVTGDSYEQYF,TGTGCCAGCAGCTTAGTAACAGGAGATTCCTACGAGCAGTACTTC
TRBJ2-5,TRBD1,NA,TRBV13,CASSGQGATETQYF,TGTGCCAGCAGCGGACAGGGGGCGACAGAGACCCAGTACTTC
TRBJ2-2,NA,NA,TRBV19,CASSPRAAANTGELFF,TGTGCCAGTAGTCCGAGGGCAGCCGCGAACACCGGGGAGCTGTTTTTT
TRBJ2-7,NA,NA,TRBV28,CASSLGAATYEQYF,TGTGCCAGCAGTTTGGGGGCGGCAACCTACGAGCAGTACTTC
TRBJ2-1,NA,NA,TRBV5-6,CASSLGQLKVDEQFF,TGTGCCAGCAGCTTGGGACAGTTAAAAGTGGATGAGCAGTTCTTC
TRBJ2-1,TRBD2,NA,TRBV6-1,CASSEALAGGYNEQFF,TGTGCCAGCAGTGAGGCACTAGCGGGAGGGTACAATGAGCAGTTCTTC
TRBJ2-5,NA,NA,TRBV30,CAGTMRETQYF,TGTGCCGGCACTATGCGGGAGACCCAGTACTTC
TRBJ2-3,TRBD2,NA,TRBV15,CATARGLASPDTQYF,TGTGCCACCGCACGGGGACTAGCGAGCCCAGATACGCAGTATTTT
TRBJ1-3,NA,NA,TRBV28,CASSFRFTGNTIYF,TGTGCCAGCAGTTTCAGGTTTACCGGAAACACCATATATTTT
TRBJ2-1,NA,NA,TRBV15,CATSPYQGTSFGDEQFF,TGTGCCACCAGCCCCTACCAGGGGACCTCGTTTGGGGATGAGCAGTTCTTC
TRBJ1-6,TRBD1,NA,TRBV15,CATSSPTGESPLHF,TGTGCCACCAGCTCACCGACAGGGGAATCACCCCTCCACTTT
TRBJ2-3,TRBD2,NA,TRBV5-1,CASSLGLAGFSTDTQYF,TGCGCCAGCAGCTTGGGACTAGCGGGTTTCTCCACAGATACGCAGTATTTT
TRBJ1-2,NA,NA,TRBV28,CASRTGQGNYGYTF,TGTGCCAGCAGGACGGGACAAGGGAACTATGGCTACACCTTC
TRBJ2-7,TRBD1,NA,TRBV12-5,CASGWTGGYYEQYF,TGTGCTAGTGGTTGGACAGGGGGCTACTACGAGCAGTACTTC
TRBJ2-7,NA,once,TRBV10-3,CAISNTYEQYF,TGTGCCATCAGTAACACCTACGAGCAGTACTTC
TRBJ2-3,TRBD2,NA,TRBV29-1,CSTRLAGTDTQYF,TGCAGCACCAGACTAGCTGGCACAGATACGCAGTATTTT
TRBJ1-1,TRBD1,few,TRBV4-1,CASSRGQGAATEAFF,TGCGCCAGCAGCCGTGGACAGGGGGCGGCCACTGAAGCTTTCTTT
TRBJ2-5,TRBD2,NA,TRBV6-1,CASSEWRGATEETQYF,TGTGCCAGCAGTGAATGGCGGGGGGCGACTGAAGAGACCCAGTACTTC
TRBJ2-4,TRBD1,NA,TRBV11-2,CASTTGGFGKNIQYF,TGTGCCAGCACCACAGGGGGGTTCGGCAAAAACATTCAGTACTTC
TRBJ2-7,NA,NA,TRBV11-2,CASSLDPTVAYEQYF,TGTGCCAGCAGCTTAGACCCAACTGTAGCCTACGAGCAGTACTTC
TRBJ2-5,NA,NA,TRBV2,CASSPTGETQYF,TGTGCCAGCAGCCCCACAGGGGAGACCCAGTACTTC
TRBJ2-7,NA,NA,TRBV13,CASSLEGEYEQYF,TGTGCCAGCAGCTTAGAGGGGGAGTACGAGCAGTACTTC
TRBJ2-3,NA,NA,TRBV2,CASSVLQGDTDTQYF,TGTGCCAGCAGTGTATTACAGGGTGACACAGATACGCAGTATTTT
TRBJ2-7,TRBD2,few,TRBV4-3,CASSQGSSGGSYEQYF,TGCGCCAGCAGCCAAGGGAGTAGCGGGGGCTCCTACGAGCAGTACTTC
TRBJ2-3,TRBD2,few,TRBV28,CASSTPLGLADTDTQYF,TGTGCCAGCAGCACCCCCCTGGGACTAGCGGACACAGATACGCAGTATTTT
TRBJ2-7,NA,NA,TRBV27,CASRSPGYEQYF,TGTGCCAGCAGATCACCGGGTTACGAGCAGTACTTC
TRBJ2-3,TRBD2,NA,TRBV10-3,CATGKELAGGKTDTQYF,TGTGCCACCGGGAAGGAACTAGCGGGGGGGAAAACAGATACGCAGTATTTT
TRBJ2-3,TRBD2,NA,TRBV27,CASSQRGATDTQYF,TGTGCCAGCAGTCAGCGGGGAGCCACAGATACGCAGTATTTT
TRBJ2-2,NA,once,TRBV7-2,CASSLGTTNTGELFF,TGTGCCAGCAGCTTAGGGACTACGAACACCGGGGAGCTGTTTTTT
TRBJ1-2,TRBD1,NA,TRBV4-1,CASSQQVDRDYGYTF,TGCGCCAGCAGCCAACAGGTCGACAGGGACTATGGCTACACCTTC
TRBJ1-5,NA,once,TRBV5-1,CASSLEGGGGNQPQHF,TGCGCCAGCAGCTTGGAAGGGGGGGGTGGCAATCAGCCCCAGCATTTT
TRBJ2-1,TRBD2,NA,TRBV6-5,CASSSGTSGSNEQFF,TGTGCCAGCAGTTCCGGGACTAGCGGGAGTAATGAGCAGTTCTTC
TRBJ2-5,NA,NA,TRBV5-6,CASSSTSRTGETQYF,TGTGCCAGCAGCTCCACATCTCGGACTGGGGAGACCCAGTACTTC
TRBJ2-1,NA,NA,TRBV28,CAGGPQGRVEQFF,TGTGCCGGCGGCCCACAGGGAAGGGTTGAGCAGTTCTTC
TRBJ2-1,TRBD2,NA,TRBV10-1,CASSDSGTSGYNEQFF,TGCGCCAGCAGTGATTCCGGGACTAGCGGATACAATGAGCAGTTCTTC
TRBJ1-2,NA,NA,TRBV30,CAWGLTGLNYGYTF,TGTGCCTGGGGGCTAACAGGCCTTAACTATGGCTACACCTTC